This entry lists 5 T cell receptor beta chains sequenced from one sample in a study of OX40 agonist ivuxolimab in advanced cancers. The table came from immunoSEQ multiplex PCR; TCRdb's copy has only in-frame clones and leaves some out. The sample has around 50,000 clones; more than 80% are singletons. Specimen: CD4+ or CD8+ T cells sorted from blood, collected in a trial of the OX40 agonist ivuxolimab. The receptors were sampled from an adult with an advanced solid tumor such as melanoma, head and neck, liver or kidney cancer.

The chain joins TRBV4-1 to TRBJ2-3; TRBD1 matches 9 bases. The CDR3 runs 18 residues. The germline V gene encodes CDR1 MGHRA and CDR2 YSYEKL. V trimming: 5 bases; J trimming: 4 bases; junction bases outside the gene matches: 16. This CDR3 is CASSYRPNDRGFADTQYF. The CDR3, as DNA: TGCGCCAGCAGCTACCGGCCCAACGACAGGGGGTTCGCAGATACGCAGTATTTT.

A note on this clone: At the DNA level, this CDR3 is encoded by other sequences in the same sample as well. V and J are TRBV15 and TRBJ1-2, with no clear D. Trimming cost V 1 base and J 5 bases, with 8 bases left between them. CDR1 is LNHNV and CDR2 is YYDKDF in the germline V gene (reference sequence). CDR3 size: 13 residues. The CDR3: CATSRVDNYGYTF. CDR3 nucleotides: TGTGCCACCAGCAGAGTTGACAATTATGGCTACACCTTC.

Here the CDR3 DNA reads TGTGCCAGCAGTTACGGGGCAGGGGCCCCCCAAGAGACCCAGTACTTC. This encodes CASSYGAGAPQETQYF. The V gene is TRBV6-5, the J gene TRBJ2-5, with D possibly TRBD1 on 6 matching bases. The V end was cut by 2 bases, the J end by 1 base, with 14 bases between. The germline V gene encodes CDR1 MNHEY and CDR2 SVGAGI. This CDR3 is 16 amino acids long.

The V call is TRBV18, the J call TRBJ2-7, with 8 bases matching TRBD2. Trimming removed 4 bases from V and 2 bases from J; junction bases left unmatched: 7. CDR1 and CDR2 (germline): KGHSH, LQKENI. This CDR3 has 15 amino acids. CDR3 in amino acids: CASSLRSGSAYEQYF. For the CDR3, the DNA is TGTGCCAGCTCACTACGAAGCGGGAGCGCCTACGAGCAGTACTTC. Full variable domain (outside the CDR3, taken from reference TRBV18 and TRBJ2-7): NAGVMQNPRHLVRRRGQEARLRCSPMKGHSHVYWYRQLPEEGLKFMVYLQKENIIDESGMPKERFSAEFPKEGPSILRIQQVVRGDSAAYFCASSLRSGSAYEQYFGPGTRLTVT.

The V and J genes are TRBV4-1 and TRBJ2-3; 12 bases are a match to TRBD2. V gave up 3 bases and J gave up 4 bases; unmatched junction bases: 8. CDR3 length: 17 amino acids. Germline CDR1 MGHRA, CDR2 YSYEKL. CDR3 sequence reads: CASSQASGGAPPDTQYF. The CDR3 nucleotides are TGCGCCAGCAGCCAGGCTAGCGGGGGGGCCCCGCCAGATACGCAGTATTTT.